The rows below give T cell receptor beta chains drawn from one sample of a study of early T cells in non-severe SARS-CoV-2 infection. One entry per CDR3 protein results from TCRdb running MiXCR on the 5' RACE reads. The sample includes some 45,000 distinct CDR3 sequences, under 4.5% of them seen just once. Source material: whole blood. These receptors were taken from an adult who was a healthcare worker with PCR-confirmed SARS-CoV-2 infection or an uninfected control (not recorded which). The CDR3 runs from the conserved cysteine through the conserved F or W. Fields, in order: V gene, D gene, clone size, J gene, CDR3 DNA, CDR3 protein. A D gene is named only where the DNA matches it firmly. Only part of the rows carry a size: once, few, many, or a class if the clone is expanded.

>TRBV20-1|.|many|TRBJ2-5
TGCAGTGCTAGAGATTGGACAAGGGGAGAGACCCAGTACTTC
CSARDWTRGETQYF
>TRBV27|TRBD2|many|TRBJ2-7
TGTGCCAGCAGTTTATATCGGGTCGATAGCGGGACCTACGAGCAGTACTTC
CASSLYRVDSGTYEQYF
>TRBV5-1|TRBD1|many|TRBJ1-2
TGCGCCAGCAGCTACGGGACAGTCTATGGCTACACCTTC
CASSYGTVYGYTF
>TRBV7-2|TRBD1|.|TRBJ2-2
TGTGCCAGCAGGCCCCAGGCGCTTGGGACAGGGGCGAACACCGGGGAGCTGTTTTTT
CASRPQALGTGANTGELFF
>TRBV7-9|.|many|TRBJ2-3
TGTGCCAGCAGCTTGTTGACAGGCAGCACAGATACGCAGTATTTT
CASSLLTGSTDTQYF
>TRBV12-3/TRBV12-4|.|many|TRBJ2-7
TGTGCCAGCAGTTCAGGGCACAAGCAGTACTTC
CASSSGHKQYF
>TRBV13|.|many|TRBJ1-1
TGTGCCAGCAGCTTATGGAGGAACACTGAAGCTTTCTTT
CASSLWRNTEAFF
>TRBV12-3/TRBV12-4|TRBD1|many|TRBJ1-1
TGTGCCAGCAGTTCGGGACAGGGGCCAAGGGCTGAAGCTTTCTTT
CASSSGQGPRAEAFF
>TRBV10-3|TRBD2|.|TRBJ2-3
TGTGCCATCAGTGATAATAGCGGGAGTTCAGATACGCAGTATTTT
CAISDNSGSSDTQYF
>TRBV10-2|TRBD2|many|TRBJ2-1
TGCGCCAGCAGCGAGGGACTAGCGGTTTACAATGAGCAGTTCTTC
CASSEGLAVYNEQFF
>TRBV5-1|TRBD2|many|TRBJ2-3
TGCGCCAGCAACCCGGCGGGAGCCCTTTTTGATACGCAGTATTTT
CASNPAGALFDTQYF
>TRBV6-6|.|many|TRBJ2-2
TGTGCCAGCAGCCCAAGGAGGGGGGGCGGCACCGGGGAGCTGTTTTTT
CASSPRRGGGTGELFF
>TRBV10-1|.|medium-sized|TRBJ1-5
TGCGCCAGCAGTGACGGAGGAAATCAGCCCCAGCATTTT
CASSDGGNQPQHF
>TRBV20-1|.|many|TRBJ1-2
TGCAGTGCTAGACCTCTGGCAGCGGCCAACTATGGCTACACCTTC
CSARPLAAANYGYTF
>TRBV19|TRBD1|many|TRBJ1-3
TGTGCCAGTAGTAGGATGGGGACAGGCTCTGGAAACACCATATATTTT
CASSRMGTGSGNTIYF
>TRBV12-3/TRBV12-4|.|few|TRBJ2-7
TGTGCCAGCAGCCGGAGGGACTTAACCTACGAGCAGTACTTC
CASSRRDLTYEQYF
>TRBV5-1|.|.|TRBJ2-1
TGCGCCAGCAGCTTAGACAGCCCACCCAACAATGAGCAGTTCTTC
CASSLDSPPNNEQFF
>TRBV29-1|TRBD1|many|TRBJ2-2
TGCAGCGTTTATGCTACAGGGGGCGGAACCGGGGAGCTGTTTTTT
CSVYATGGGTGELFF
>TRBV18|TRBD2|many|TRBJ2-5
TGTGCCAGCTCTCCCCGGGAGGCGATCCAAGAGACCCAGTACTTC
CASSPREAIQETQYF
>TRBV6-1|TRBD1|.|TRBJ2-2
TGTGCCAGCAGTCGGCAAGGGGGCGGCACCGGGGAGCTGTTTTTT
CASSRQGGGTGELFF
>TRBV4-1|.|many|TRBJ1-4
TGCGCCAGCAGCCATCGGGACCTTGCAACTAATGAAAAACTGTTTTTT
CASSHRDLATNEKLFF
>TRBV20-1|TRBD1|many|TRBJ1-1
TGCAGTGCTAGATACGACAGGGGCTTGAACACTGAAGCTTTCTTT
CSARYDRGLNTEAFF
>TRBV30|.|many|TRBJ1-6
TGTGCCTGGAAAGGAACGAGTTCACCCCTCCACTTT
CAWKGTSSPLHF
>TRBV20-1|.|many|TRBJ2-2
TGCAGTGCTAGGTTTTACGTCACCGGGGAGCTGTTTTTT
CSARFYVTGELFF
>TRBV7-7|TRBD1|many|TRBJ2-5
TGTGCTAGCAGTCGGGACAGGGCAGAGACCCAGTACTTC
CASSRDRAETQYF
>TRBV11-2|.|many|TRBJ2-3
TGTGCCAGCAGCCCCCAGGGTTTTTACACAGATACGCAGTATTTT
CASSPQGFYTDTQYF
>TRBV15|TRBD1|many|TRBJ1-4
TGTGCCACCAGCAGGACGACAGGGACTAATGAAAAACTGTTTTTT
CATSRTTGTNEKLFF
>TRBV3-1|.|.|TRBJ2-7
TGTGCCAGCAGCCAAGTTTACGGCAGGGGCTACGAGCAGTACTTC
CASSQVYGRGYEQYF
>TRBV29-1|.|few|TRBJ2-5
TGCAGCGTTGAAGGGGCACCGTACCAAGAGACCCAGTACTTC
CSVEGAPYQETQYF
>TRBV5-1|.|few|TRBJ1-4
TGCGCCAGCAGCTTAATGGCTGGAGATGAAAAACTGTTTTTT
CASSLMAGDEKLFF
>TRBV12-3/TRBV12-4|TRBD1|many|TRBJ1-5
TGTGCCAGCAGTCCCTACTCCTTTCGGACAGGGGTGAATCAGCCCCAGCATTTT
CASSPYSFRTGVNQPQHF
>TRBV30|.|many|TRBJ1-2
TGTGCCTGGAGTCTCAGCTATGGCTACACCTTC
CAWSLSYGYTF
>TRBV7-6|.|many|TRBJ2-7
TGTGCCAGCAGCTTGGGGGGTTCTCCCTCCTACGAGCAGTACTTC
CASSLGGSPSYEQYF
>TRBV10-2|TRBD2|many|TRBJ2-1
TGCGCCAGCGGGACTAGCGGGGGAGGGGTCAATGAGCAGTTCTTC
CASGTSGGGVNEQFF
>TRBV7-6|.|many|TRBJ2-1
TGTGCCAGCAGCTTAGATCCCAGCGGCAATGAGCAGTTCTTC
CASSLDPSGNEQFF
>TRBV11-2|.|few|TRBJ2-7
TGTGCCAGCAGCTTAGGACCGAGCACCTACGAGCAGTACTTC
CASSLGPSTYEQYF
>TRBV19|TRBD2|.|TRBJ2-1
TGTGCCGTAGCGGGAGGGCGATACAATGAGCAGTTCTTC
CAVAGGRYNEQFF
>TRBV5-1|.|many|TRBJ2-7
TGCGCCAGCAGCTTGGATGTGGACTACGAGCAGTACTTC
CASSLDVDYEQYF
>TRBV5-1|.|.|TRBJ1-6
TGCGCCAGCAGCGCAACCCTCGGGACCAAAAATTCACCCCTCCACTTT
CASSATLGTKNSPLHF
>TRBV15|TRBD1|few|TRBJ1-1
TGTGCCACCAGCAGGAGGACAGGGGGCGCGACTGAAGCTTTCTTT
CATSRRTGGATEAFF
>TRBV2|TRBD2|many|TRBJ2-7
TGTGCCAGCAGAACAAGGACTAGCGGGAGGGGTGAGCAGTACTTC
CASRTRTSGRGEQYF
>TRBV6-5|TRBD1|many|TRBJ1-6
TGTGCCAGCAGTTACGTGACGGGACAGACGTATAATTCACCCCTCCACTTT
CASSYVTGQTYNSPLHF
>TRBV19|.|many|TRBJ2-7
TGTGCCAGTAGTATAGCTCATAGCGCCGGCGAGCAGTACTTC
CASSIAHSAGEQYF
>TRBV7-3|TRBD1|.|TRBJ1-1
TGTGCCAGCAGCTTACATCCGGGGACAGGGAACACTGAAGCTTTCTTT
CASSLHPGTGNTEAFF
>TRBV5-5|TRBD2|many|TRBJ2-7
TGTGCCAGCAGCTCCCCCCGGGGACTAGCGTACTACGAGCAGTACTTC
CASSSPRGLAYYEQYF
>TRBV13|TRBD1|many|TRBJ2-7
TGTGCCAGCAGCTTAGGGGACAGGGAGAAGGCATCCTACGAGCAGTACTTC
CASSLGDREKASYEQYF
>TRBV6-1|TRBD2|many|TRBJ2-3
TGTGCCAGCAGTGAATACGGGACTAGCATCCATTTT
CASSEYGTSIHF
>TRBV2|.|many|TRBJ1-5
TGTGCCAGCAGGTCTAGGAGGGATAGCAATCAGCCCCAGCATTTT
CASRSRRDSNQPQHF
>TRBV5-1|.|many|TRBJ2-5
TGCGCCAGCAGCCTACAAGGACCGGCAGTCGATCGTTTC
CASSLQGPAVDRF
>TRBV19|TRBD1|many|TRBJ2-7
TGTGCCAGTAGGGGGACAGAGTCCTACGAGCAGTACTTC
CASRGTESYEQYF
>TRBV5-4|.|many|TRBJ2-3
TGTGCCAGCAGTCCTTTAGAGGGGCGGAAAGATACGCAGTATTTT
CASSPLEGRKDTQYF
>TRBV6-5|.|many|TRBJ2-3
TGTGCCAGCAGTGCCATCCCCGGGAGATACACAGATACGCAGTATTTT
CASSAIPGRYTDTQYF
>TRBV5-6|TRBD2|many|TRBJ2-7
TGTGCCAGCAGACGTAGCGGGAGCCCGTTCTACGAGCAGTACTTC
CASRRSGSPFYEQYF
>TRBV2|.|many|TRBJ1-2
TGTGCCAGCGGGCGCAAGGATCTTGGCTATGGCTACACCTTC
CASGRKDLGYGYTF
>TRBV20-1|TRBD2|many|TRBJ2-1
TGCAGTGCTACTAGCGGGGGTAGGTCCTACAATGAGCAGTTCTTC
CSATSGGRSYNEQFF